This is a list of T cell receptor beta chains from one sample in a study of beta chain features in type 1 diabetes. The data were produced by immunoSEQ multiplex PCR, yet TCRdb's version contains in-frame clones alone and is incomplete. The table shows hundreds of thousands of clones, with 11% to 15% occurring only once. The sequenced material came from naive CD4+ T cells from blood. These receptors all stem from a man in his late teens or twenties with type 1 diabetes. Each CDR3 is given with its conserved first and last residue. Fields, in order: J gene, clone size, V gene, D gene, CDR3 DNA, CDR3 protein. The D gene is left open where the match is weak. Clone size appears in some rows only: once, few, many, or a class for an expanded clone.

TRBJ2-1 - TRBV27 - TGTGCCAGCAGTTTATGGGGACCGGGCAATGAGCAGTTCTTC CASSLWGPGNEQFF
TRBJ1-5 - TRBV20-1 - TGCAGTGCTAGAGCGAACGGGCCCCAGCATTTT CSARANGPQHF
TRBJ2-5 few TRBV4-2 TRBD1 TGTGCCAGCAGCCCGACAGGGATGGAGACCCAGTACTTC CASSPTGMETQYF
TRBJ2-5 few TRBV5-1 - TGCGCCAGCAGCCCAGGACGTGGGGAGACCCAGTACTTC CASSPGRGETQYF
TRBJ2-7 few TRBV23-1 TRBD2 TGCGCCAGCAGCCTTGGCGGGGGGCTATACGAGCAGTACTTC CASSLGGGLYEQYF
TRBJ1-1 - TRBV7-3 TRBD1 TGTGCCAGCAGCTTAACGAGGACAGGGGTTACTGAAGCTTTCTTT CASSLTRTGVTEAFF
TRBJ2-1 few TRBV5-1 TRBD2 TGCGCCAGCAGCGAACCCCTTGGCGGGAGCAGGAATGAGCAGTTCTTC CASSEPLGGSRNEQFF
TRBJ1-2 few TRBV6-6 - TGTGCCAGCAGTTACTCAAACCGGAACAACGGGGGAGGCTACACCTTC CASSYSNRNNGGGYTF
TRBJ1-1 few TRBV27 - TGTGCCAGCGAGCGGACAGCCCACACTGAAGCTTTCTTT CASERTAHTEAFF
TRBJ1-2 - TRBV7-9 - TGTGCCAGCAGCTACAACAGGGCGGAACACTATGGCTACACCTTC CASSYNRAEHYGYTF
TRBJ2-5 - TRBV18 - TGTGCCAGCTCACAACAACAAGAGACCCAGTACTTC CASSQQQETQYF
TRBJ2-3 - TRBV7-9 TRBD2 TGTGCCAGCAGCCCAGTGCCTACCGGGACTAGCGGACCAGATACGCAGTATTTT CASSPVPTGTSGPDTQYF
TRBJ2-3 - TRBV5-1 - TGCGCCAGCAGCTTTGGAGGGACCACAGATACGCAGTATTTT CASSFGGTTDTQYF